This TCR beta chain was sequenced in a study of cytomegalovirus exposure and HLA in healthy donors. Study-wide results and limits: Reported results showed that the classifier diagnosed cytomegalovirus status with high specificity and sensitivity. An analysis that was carried out later associated 16,951 TCR beta sequences with HLA alleles at 0.05 false discovery rate. A missense DCLRE1C variant was associated with V- and J-gene trimming of TCR beta chains in a later analysis, and an independent cohort replicated the association.

This CDR3 has 13 residues. The trim removed 5 bases at V and 3 bases at J, leaving 3 bases unmatched. Germline CDR1 SGHRS, CDR2 YFSETQ. Concerning this clone: Antigen specificity is unknown.

Amplification used 60 Vbeta primers and 13 Jbeta primers. Assay used: immunoSEQ multiplex PCR; TCRdb lists only in-frame clones, some missing. The data show about 100,000 clones, 60% to 70% seen once. V is TRBV5-1 and J is TRBJ1-2; 8 bases map to TRBD1. The origin of this receptor is a man aged 25 to 45 in good health and CMV-seropositive. Sequenced material: PBMCs. The CDR3 loop reads CASRIQGDYGYTF. The CDR3 region has the DNA TGCGCCAGCAGAATACAGGGGGACTATGGCTACACCTTC.